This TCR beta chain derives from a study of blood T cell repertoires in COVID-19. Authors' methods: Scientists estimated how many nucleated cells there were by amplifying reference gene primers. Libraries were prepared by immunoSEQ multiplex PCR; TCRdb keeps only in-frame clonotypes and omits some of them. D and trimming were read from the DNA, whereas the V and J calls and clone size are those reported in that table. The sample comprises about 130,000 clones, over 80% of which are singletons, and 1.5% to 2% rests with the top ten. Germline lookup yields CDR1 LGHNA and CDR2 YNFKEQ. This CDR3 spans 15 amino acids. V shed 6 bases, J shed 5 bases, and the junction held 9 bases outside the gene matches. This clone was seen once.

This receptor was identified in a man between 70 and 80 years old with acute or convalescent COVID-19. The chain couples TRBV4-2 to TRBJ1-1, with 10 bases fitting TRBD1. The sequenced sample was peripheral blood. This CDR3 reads CASRGRTGGGTEAFF. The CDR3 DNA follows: TGTGCCAGCAGGGGAAGGACAGGGGGTGGTACTGAAGCTTTCTTT.